This T cell receptor beta chain was identified in a study of blood T cell repertoires in COVID-19. In the study overall: Sites across the United States, Italy and Spain contributed samples from acute and convalescent COVID-19. Sample material is recorded as cDNA or gDNA derived from T cells, B-cell-depleted T cells, or PBMCs.

Authors' methods: How many nucleated cells were present was estimated from reference gene primer amplification. Assay: immunoSEQ multiplex PCR; the TCRdb copy retains only in-frame clones and omits some. V and J calls plus clone size are reproduced from that table; the DNA served to infer D and trimming. The sample shows 250,000 to 300,000 clones, approximately 86% of them seen only once. Germline CDR1 reads SGDLS; CDR2 reads YYNGEE. V was cut by 0 bases and J by 0 bases, with 6 bases left in between. CDR3 length equals 14 residues. This TCR was sampled from a man younger than 35 with active or convalescent COVID-19. The chain is built from TRBV9 and TRBJ1-1; no clear D. The sequencing sample was made of peripheral blood. The CDR3 sequence: CASSVGPMNTEAFF. CDR3 in DNA: TGTGCCAGCAGCGTAGGTCCAATGAACACTGAAGCTTTCTTT. Using reference TRBV9 and TRBJ1-1 for the parts outside the CDR3, the full variable domain is DSGVTQTPKHLITATGQRVTLRCSPRSGDLSVYWYQQSLDQGLQFLIQYYNGEERAKGNILERFSAQQFPDLHSELNLSSLELGDSALYFCASSVGPMNTEAFFGQGTRLTVV.